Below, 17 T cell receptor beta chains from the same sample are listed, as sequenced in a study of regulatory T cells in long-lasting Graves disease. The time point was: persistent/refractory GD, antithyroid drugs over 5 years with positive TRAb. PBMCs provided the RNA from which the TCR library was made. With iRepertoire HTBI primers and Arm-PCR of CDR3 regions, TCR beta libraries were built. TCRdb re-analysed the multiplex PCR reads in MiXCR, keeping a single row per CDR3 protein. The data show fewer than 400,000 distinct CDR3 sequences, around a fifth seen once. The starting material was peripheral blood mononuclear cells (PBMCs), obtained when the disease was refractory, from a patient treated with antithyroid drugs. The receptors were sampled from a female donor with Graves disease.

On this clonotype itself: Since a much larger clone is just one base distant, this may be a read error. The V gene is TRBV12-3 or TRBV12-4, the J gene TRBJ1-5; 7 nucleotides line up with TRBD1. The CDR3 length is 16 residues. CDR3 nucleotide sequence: TGTGCCAGCAGTCCCAGGAGACAGGGACCCAATCGGCCCCAGCATTTT. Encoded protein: CASSPRRQGPNRPQHF.

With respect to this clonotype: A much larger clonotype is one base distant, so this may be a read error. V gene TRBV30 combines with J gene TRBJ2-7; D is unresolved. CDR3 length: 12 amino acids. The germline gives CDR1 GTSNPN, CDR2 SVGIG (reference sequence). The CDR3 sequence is CARSVSAYEQYF. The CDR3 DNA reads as TGTGCCCGGAGTGTCTCGGCATACGAGCAGTACTTC.

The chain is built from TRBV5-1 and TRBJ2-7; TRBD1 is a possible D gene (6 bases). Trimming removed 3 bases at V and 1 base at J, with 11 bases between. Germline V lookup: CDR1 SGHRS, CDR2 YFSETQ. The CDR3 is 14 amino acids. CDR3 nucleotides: TGCGCCAGCAGCTCGACTACAGGGTCCTACGAGCAGTACTTC. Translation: CASSSTTGSYEQYF. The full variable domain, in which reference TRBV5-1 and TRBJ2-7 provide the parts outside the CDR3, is KAGVTQTPRYLIKTRGQQVTLSCSPISGHRSVSWYQQTPGQGLQFLFEYFSETQRNKGNFPGRFSGRQFSNSRSEMNVSTLELGDSALYLCASSSTTGSYEQYFGPGTRLTVT.

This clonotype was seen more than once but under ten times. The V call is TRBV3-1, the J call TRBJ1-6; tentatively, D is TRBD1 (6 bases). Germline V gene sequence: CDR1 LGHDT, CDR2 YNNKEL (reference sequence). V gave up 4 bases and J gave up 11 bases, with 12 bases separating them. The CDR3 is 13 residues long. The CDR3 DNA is TGTGCCAGCAGCCTACATGGGGGCGCACCCCTCCACTTT. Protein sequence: CASSLHGGAPLHF.

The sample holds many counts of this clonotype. The CDR3 coding sequence is TGTGCCAGCAGCTCCGGGACACTCGGGGAGACCCAGTACTTC. As protein: CASSSGTLGETQYF. This chain joins TRBV7-3 and TRBJ2-5; maybe TRBD1 (6 bases). Germline-derived CDR1 and CDR2 are SGHTA and FQGTGA. The CDR3 sequence is 14 residues long. V was cut by 4 bases and J by 5 bases, with 14 bases left in between.

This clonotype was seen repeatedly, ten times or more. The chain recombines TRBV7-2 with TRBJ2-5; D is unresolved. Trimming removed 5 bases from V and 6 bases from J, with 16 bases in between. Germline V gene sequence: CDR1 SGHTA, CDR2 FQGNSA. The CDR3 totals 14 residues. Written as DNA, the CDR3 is TGTGCCAGCAGCCTAGATCGGAGTCAAAAGACCCAGTACTTC. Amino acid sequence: CASSLDRSQKTQYF.

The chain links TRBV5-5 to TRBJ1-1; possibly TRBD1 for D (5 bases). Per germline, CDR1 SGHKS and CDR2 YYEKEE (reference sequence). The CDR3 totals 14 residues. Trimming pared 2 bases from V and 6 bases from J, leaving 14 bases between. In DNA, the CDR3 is TGTGCCAGCAGCTTTAATCCAGGGTCCTCTGAAGCTTTCTTT. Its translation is CASSFNPGSSEAFF.

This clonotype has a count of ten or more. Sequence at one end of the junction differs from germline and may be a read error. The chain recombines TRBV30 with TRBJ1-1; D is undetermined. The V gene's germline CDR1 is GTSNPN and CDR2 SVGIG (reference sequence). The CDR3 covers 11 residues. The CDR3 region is CAWSVNTEAFF. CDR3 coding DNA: TGTGCCTGGAGTGTCAACACTGAAGCCTTCTTT.

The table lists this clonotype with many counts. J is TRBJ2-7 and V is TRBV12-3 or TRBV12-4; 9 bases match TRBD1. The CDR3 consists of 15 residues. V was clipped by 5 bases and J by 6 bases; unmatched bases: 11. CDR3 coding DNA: TGTGCCAGCAGTCCATCACAGGGGGCAGAGGGCGAGCAGTACTTC. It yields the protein CASSPSQGAEGEQYF.

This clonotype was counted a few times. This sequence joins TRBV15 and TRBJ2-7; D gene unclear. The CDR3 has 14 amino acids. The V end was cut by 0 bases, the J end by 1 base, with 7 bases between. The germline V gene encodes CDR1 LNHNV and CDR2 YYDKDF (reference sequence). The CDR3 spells CATSREGGSYEQYF. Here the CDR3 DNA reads TGTGCCACCAGCAGAGAAGGTGGGTCCTACGAGCAGTACTTC. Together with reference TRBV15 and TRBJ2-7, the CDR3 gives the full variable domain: DAMVIQNPRYQVTQFGKPVTLSCSQTLNHNVMYWYQQKSSQAPKLLFHYYDKDFNNEADTPDNFQSRRPNTSFCFLDIRSPGLGDTAMYLCATSREGGSYEQYFGPGTRLTVT.

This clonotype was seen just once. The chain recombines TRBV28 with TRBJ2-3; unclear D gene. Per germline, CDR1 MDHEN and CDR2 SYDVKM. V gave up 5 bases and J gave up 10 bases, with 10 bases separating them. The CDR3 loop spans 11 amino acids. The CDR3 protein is CASSIRKAQYF. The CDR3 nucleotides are TGTGCCAGCAGTATCCGTAAGGCGCAGTATTTT.

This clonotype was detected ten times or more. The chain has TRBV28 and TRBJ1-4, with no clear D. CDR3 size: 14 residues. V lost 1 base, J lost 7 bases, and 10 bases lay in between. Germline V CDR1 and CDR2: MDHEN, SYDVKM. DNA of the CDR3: TGTGCCAGCAGTTTATCTTGGGGAAGTGAAAAACTGTTTTTT. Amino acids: CASSLSWGSEKLFF.

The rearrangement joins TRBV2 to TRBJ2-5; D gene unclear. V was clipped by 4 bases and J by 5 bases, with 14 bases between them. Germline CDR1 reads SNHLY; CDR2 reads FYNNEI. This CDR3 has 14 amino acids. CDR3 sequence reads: CASSAQFVTETQYF. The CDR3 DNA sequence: TGTGCCAGCAGTGCGCAGTTTGTAACGGAGACCCAGTACTTC. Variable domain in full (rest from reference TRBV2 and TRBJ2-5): EPEVTQTPSHQVTQMGQEVILRCVPISNHLYFYWYRQILGQKVEFLVSFYNNEISEKSEIFDDQFSVERPDGSNFTLKIRSTKLEDSAMYFCASSAQFVTETQYFGPGTRLLVL.

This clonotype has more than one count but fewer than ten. In nucleotides, the CDR3 is TGTGCCAGCAGTGAATGGGACAGGGGCAATCAGCCCCAGCATTTT. This encodes CASSEWDRGNQPQHF. V gene TRBV2 combines with J gene TRBJ1-5, with 9 bases aligning to TRBD1. Losses at the gene ends were 2 bases for V and 2 bases for J; bases not matched to a gene: 1. Germline V gene lookup returns CDR1 SNHLY and CDR2 FYNNEI. This CDR3 has 15 residues.

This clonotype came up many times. The CDR3, as DNA: TGTGCCAGCAGACCCCAGGGAAGTGGCTACGAGCAGTACTTC. This codes for CASRPQGSGYEQYF. The gene calls are TRBV28 and TRBJ2-7; D is perhaps TRBD1 (5 bases). Germline V CDR1 and CDR2: MDHEN, SYDVKM. V was pared by 6 bases and J by 3 bases, with 15 bases between. This CDR3 comprises 14 residues.

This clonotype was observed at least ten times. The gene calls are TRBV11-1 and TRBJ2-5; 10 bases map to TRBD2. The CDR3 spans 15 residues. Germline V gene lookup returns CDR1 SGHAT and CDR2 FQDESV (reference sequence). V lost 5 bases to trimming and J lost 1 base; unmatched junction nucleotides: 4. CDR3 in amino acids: CASSLRTSGQETQYF. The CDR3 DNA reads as TGTGCCAGCAGCCTTCGGACTAGCGGCCAAGAGACCCAGTACTTC.

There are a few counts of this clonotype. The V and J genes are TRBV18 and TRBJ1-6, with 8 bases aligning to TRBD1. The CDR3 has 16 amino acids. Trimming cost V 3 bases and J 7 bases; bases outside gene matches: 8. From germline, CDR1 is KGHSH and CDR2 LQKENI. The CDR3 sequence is CASSPAGGRHNSPLHF. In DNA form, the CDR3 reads TGTGCCAGCTCACCCGCAGGGGGCCGTCACAATTCACCCCTCCACTTT.